This T cell receptor (beta chain) was captured by sequencing in a study of tumor-infiltrating lymphocytes in localized non-small cell lung cancer. Assay: immunoSEQ multiplex PCR; the TCRdb copy retains only in-frame clones and omits some. The table has some 15,000 clones, around 80% seen once. This TCR was recovered from a human donor with non-small cell lung cancer. Sequencing was performed on lung tumor tissue.

The CDR3 protein is CASRSGWRGGDTQYF. CDR3 sequence (DNA): TGCGCCAGCCGGTCGGGTTGGCGGGGAGGAGATACGCAGTATTTT. This chain links TRBV5-1 with TRBJ2-3; tentative D call: TRBD2 (6 bases). The CDR3 totals 15 residues. V lost 7 bases and J lost 5, with 20 bases in between. Per germline, CDR1 SGHRS and CDR2 YFSETQ.